A single sample gave rise to the 8 T cell receptor beta chains below, sequenced in a study of radiation and T cells in renal cell carcinoma. Produced via immunoSEQ multiplex PCR; TCRdb's table is partial and in-frame only. The sample yields under 100,000 clones, approximately 86% seen once. The time point here: blood 4 weeks post-SBRT, at nephrectomy. As to treatment: 15 Gy SBRT to primary tumor, nephrectomy 4 weeks later. Sequencing was performed on blood, taken from a patient whose treatment included radiotherapy and nephrectomy. Receptors originate from a man aged 50-59 years with renal cell carcinoma.

This clone was picked up one time. The V gene is TRBV5-1, the J gene TRBJ2-3, with D possibly TRBD1 on 5 matching bases. The CDR3 consists of 15 residues. V shed 5 bases and J shed 0 bases, with 13 bases lying between them. From germline, CDR1 is SGHRS and CDR2 YFSETQ. The CDR3 sequence is CASRQQVTSTDTQYF. CDR3 DNA sequence: TGCGCCAGCAGACAACAGGTAACAAGCACAGATACGCAGTATTTT.

V is TRBV30 and J is TRBJ1-2, with D unclear. Germline CDR1 and CDR2: GTSNPN and SVGIG (reference sequence). This CDR3 is 13 amino acids long. The ends were cut back, 0 bases at V and 0 bases at J, with 5 bases in the middle. CDR3 amino acids: CAWSVRANYGYTF. In DNA, the CDR3 is TGTGCCTGGAGTGTACGAGCTAACTATGGCTACACCTTC.

The J gene is TRBJ1-2, the V gene TRBV5-4; D possibly corresponds to TRBD1 (6 bases). The CDR3 runs to 14 residues. V lost 3 bases, J lost 3 bases, and 12 bases lay in between. Germline assignment: CDR1 SGHNT and CDR2 YYREEE (reference sequence). CDR3 protein: CASSYTGLDYGYTF. DNA of the CDR3: TGTGCCAGCAGCTATACAGGGCTCGACTATGGCTACACCTTC.

This sequence joins TRBV6-5 and TRBJ2-7, with TRBD1 matching over 7 bases. The CDR3 has 15 amino acids. J gave up 3 bases and V 5 bases, and 10 bases lay outside the gene matches. Germline values: CDR1 MNHEY, CDR2 SVGAGI. The CDR3 DNA reads TGTGCCAGCAGTATCTCAGGGGGAACCGTCTACGAGCAGTACTTC. This translates into CASSISGGTVYEQYF.

CDR3 in amino acids: CASSNSGQPQHF. CDR3 DNA: TGTGCCAGCTCGAACTCCGGGCAGCCCCAGCATTTT. The V and J genes are TRBV18 and TRBJ1-5; D ambiguous. The CDR3 covers 12 residues. The V and J ends lost 6 bases and 7 bases respectively, with 10 bases between them. The V gene's germline CDR1 is KGHSH and CDR2 LQKENI.

The table lists this clone with a count of one. V usage is TRBV6-5 and J usage is TRBJ1-4, with 7 bases that match TRBD1. The CDR3 consists of 15 residues. Germline CDR1 and CDR2: MNHEY and SVGAGI. Unmatched junction bases numbered 7, after V lost 5 bases and J lost 4 bases. The CDR3 DNA sequence: TGTGCCAGCAGTAAACAGGGGCTTGGTAATGAAAAACTGTTTTTT. This encodes CASSKQGLGNEKLFF.

The chain recombines TRBV11-1 with TRBJ1-2; 9 positions agree with TRBD1. Germline-derived CDR1 and CDR2 are SGHAT and FQDESV (reference sequence). This CDR3 has 13 residues. V was clipped by 5 bases and J by 5 bases; unmatched bases: 3. Written as DNA, the CDR3 is TGTGCCAGCAGCCCGGGACAGGGTTATGGCTACACCTTC. Translation gives CASSPGQGYGYTF.

The V gene is TRBV9, the J gene TRBJ2-1; perhaps TRBD2 as D (5 bases). Germline V gene sequence: CDR1 SGDLS, CDR2 YYNGEE. This CDR3 comprises 15 residues. The V end lost 2 bases, the J end lost 5 bases, and 14 bases lay between the germline ends. The DNA for the CDR3 is TGTGCCAGCAGCGTTCAAAGCCTCGGGGACAATGAGCAGTTCTTC. This encodes CASSVQSLGDNEQFF.